This paragraph reports one TCR beta chain. The target antigen is unknown. Between the trimmed V and J ends, which lost 1 base and 1 base, there was a span of 8 bases. In germline, CDR1 is SNHLY, CDR2 FYNNEI. The CDR3 length is 14 residues. Survey level resolution was used for TCRB sequencing. Clones were sequenced by immunoSEQ multiplex PCR, and TCRdb holds only the in-frame ones, with some missing. The sample carries about 15,000 clones, roughly 83% recorded once. Sample time point: 2014-2015 season, 7 days after vaccination. This specimen belongs to a study of follicular helper T cells after annual influenza vaccination. Overall study findings and caveats: ICOS+CD38+ cTfh clonality tracked population frequency, and its change tracked circulating plasmablast change.

The genes are TRBV2 and TRBJ2-7, with D unresolved. The TCR comes from an adult who received the influenza vaccine. The sequencing here drew on CXCR5+ CD38- circulating T follicular helper cells from blood, taken 7 days after influenza vaccination. Documented subset: circulating Tfh, non-naive CD4+CXCR5+PD-1+ (ICOS+CD38+ or ICOS-CD38-). CDR3 loop: CASSEGLRSYEQYF. CDR3 coding DNA: TGTGCCAGCAGTGAAGGTCTGAGATCCTACGAGCAGTACTTC.